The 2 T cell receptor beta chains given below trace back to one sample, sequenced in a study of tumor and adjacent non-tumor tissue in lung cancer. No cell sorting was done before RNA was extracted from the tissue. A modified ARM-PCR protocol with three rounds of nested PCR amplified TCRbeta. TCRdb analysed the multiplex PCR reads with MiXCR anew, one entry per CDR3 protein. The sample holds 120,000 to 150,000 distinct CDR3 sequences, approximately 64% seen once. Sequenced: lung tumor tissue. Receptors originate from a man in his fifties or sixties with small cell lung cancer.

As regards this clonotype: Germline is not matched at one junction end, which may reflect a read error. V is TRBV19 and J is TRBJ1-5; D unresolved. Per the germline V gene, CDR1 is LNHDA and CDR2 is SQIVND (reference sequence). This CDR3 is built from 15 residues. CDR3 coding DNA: TGTGCCAGTAGTCGTATGCTTTATAGCAAACAGCCCCAGCATTTT. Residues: CASSRMLYSKQPQHF.

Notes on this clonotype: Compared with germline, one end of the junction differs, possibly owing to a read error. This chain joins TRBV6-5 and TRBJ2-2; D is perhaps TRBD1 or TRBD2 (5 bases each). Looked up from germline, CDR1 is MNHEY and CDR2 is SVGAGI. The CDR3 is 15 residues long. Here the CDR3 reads CASCYPGASVGELFF. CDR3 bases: TGTGCCAGCTGTTACCCCGGGGCGAGTGTCGGGGAGCTGTTTTTT.